This TCR beta chain was identified in a study of breast tumors, draining lymph nodes, adjacent tissues. This clonotype was counted between two and nine times. Its target is unknown. TCRdb reprocessed the multiplex PCR reads via MiXCR and lists one record per CDR3 protein. The sample holds 90,000 to 120,000 distinct CDR3 sequences, about 20% seen once. Whole-study findings and limits: Tumor and nontumor repertoires were significantly more similar in luminal-like than in basal-like breast cancer. Tumors had less TCR diversity than lymph nodes, more than nontumor tissue.

The CDR3 consists of 14 residues. Between the trimmed V and J ends, which lost 6 bases and 4 bases, there was a span of 13 bases. Axillary draining lymph nodes of breast cancer patients supplied the node samples. The sequence derives from a female donor with breast cancer. Some clones in this sample may be carry-over from other donors' samples. The source material was axillary lymph node tissue. V usage is TRBV12-3 or TRBV12-4 and J usage is TRBJ1-5; no clear D gene. CDR3 sequence: CASSHDRWNQPQHF. The DNA for the CDR3 is TGTGCCAGCAGCCACGACCGATGGAATCAGCCCCAGCATTTT.